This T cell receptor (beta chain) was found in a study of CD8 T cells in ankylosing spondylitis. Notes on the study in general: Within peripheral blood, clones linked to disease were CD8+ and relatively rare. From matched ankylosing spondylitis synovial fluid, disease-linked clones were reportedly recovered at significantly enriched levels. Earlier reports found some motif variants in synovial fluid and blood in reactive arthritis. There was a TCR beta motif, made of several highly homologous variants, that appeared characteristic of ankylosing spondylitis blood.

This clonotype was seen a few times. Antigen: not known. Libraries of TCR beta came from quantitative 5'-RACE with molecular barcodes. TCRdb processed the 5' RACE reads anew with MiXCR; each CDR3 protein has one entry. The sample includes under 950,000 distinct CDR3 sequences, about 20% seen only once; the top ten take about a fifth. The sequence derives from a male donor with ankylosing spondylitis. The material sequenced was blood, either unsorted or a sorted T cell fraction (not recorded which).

The CDR3 is CASSPGQLVADTQYF. The CDR3 region has the DNA TGCGCCAGCAGCCCAGGACAACTGGTGGCAGATACGCAGTATTTT. The chain recombines TRBV4-1 with TRBJ2-3, with D possibly being TRBD1 (5 bases). V lost 4 bases to trimming and J lost 4 bases, with 15 bases between them. CDR1 is MGHRA and CDR2 is YSYEKL in the germline V gene. The length of the CDR3 is 15 residues.